Shown below are 5 T cell receptor beta chains from a single sample sequenced in a study of shared clonotypes between healthy human individuals. Using immunoSEQ multiplex PCR, the repertoire was profiled, and TCRdb retains in-frame clones only, with some absent. The sample lists roughly 1.5 million clones; approximately 98% were seen once. The sequenced sample consisted of naive CD4+ T cells sorted from blood. Sample subset: CD45RA+ positively selected. All receptors derive from a man aged 25 to 45 in good health.

V is TRBV7-2 and J is TRBJ2-7; D remains unclear. Germline values: CDR1 SGHTA, CDR2 FQGNSA. The V end was cut by 0 bases, the J end by 4 bases, with 13 bases between. This CDR3 has 15 amino acids. The chain's CDR3 is CASSLAPEVVYEQYF. The CDR3 bases are TGTGCCAGCAGCTTAGCGCCAGAGGTAGTGTACGAGCAGTACTTC.

This clone was observed once. V usage is TRBV28 and J usage is TRBJ1-5; D not resolved. The CDR3 covers 14 residues. Germline V gene lookup returns CDR1 MDHEN and CDR2 SYDVKM. The germline V and J ends were trimmed by 2 bases and 5 bases, with 10 bases remaining between them. This CDR3 is CASSLLQADQPQHF. The CDR3 region has the DNA TGTGCCAGCAGTTTACTCCAAGCGGATCAGCCCCAGCATTTT.

The chain links TRBV11-2 to TRBJ2-2; a possible D gene is TRBD2 (6 bases). The V gene lost 7 bases and the J gene lost 3 bases, with 15 bases spanning the gap. This CDR3 has 15 residues. Germline-derived CDR1 and CDR2 are SGHAT and FQNNGV. The CDR3 region is CASTLLAVDTGELFF. The CDR3 DNA reads as TGTGCCAGCACGCTCTTAGCGGTTGACACCGGGGAGCTGTTTTTT.

This chain joins TRBV6-1 and TRBJ1-1; D unclear. Trimming removed 1 base from V and 3 bases from J, with 9 bases in between. The CDR3 spans 14 residues. Germline CDR1 MNHNS, CDR2 SASEGT. This CDR3 reads CASSEDTEYTEAFF. CDR3 bases: TGTGCCAGCAGTGAAGACACAGAATACACTGAAGCTTTCTTT.

The chain has TRBV18 and TRBJ1-1; TRBD1 matches 7 bases. CDR3 length: 15 amino acids. V trimming: 2 bases; J trimming: 3 bases; junction bases outside the gene matches: 6. Germline V lookup: CDR1 KGHSH, CDR2 LQKENI. CDR3 coding DNA: TGTGCCAGCTCACCAGCAAGGGGGCTGGACACTGAAGCTTTCTTT. It yields the protein CASSPARGLDTEAFF.